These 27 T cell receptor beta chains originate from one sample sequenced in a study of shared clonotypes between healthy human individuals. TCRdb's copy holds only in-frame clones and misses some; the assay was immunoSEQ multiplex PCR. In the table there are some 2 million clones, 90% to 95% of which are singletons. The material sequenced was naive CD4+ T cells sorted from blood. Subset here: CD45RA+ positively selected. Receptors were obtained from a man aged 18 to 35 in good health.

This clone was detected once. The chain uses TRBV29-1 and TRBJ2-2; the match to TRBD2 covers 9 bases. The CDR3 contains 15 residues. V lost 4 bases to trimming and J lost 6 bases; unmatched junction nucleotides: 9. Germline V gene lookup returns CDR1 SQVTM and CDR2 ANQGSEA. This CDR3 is CSVVAGGPSAGELFF. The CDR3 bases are TGCAGCGTTGTCGCGGGAGGGCCTAGTGCCGGGGAGCTGTTTTTT.

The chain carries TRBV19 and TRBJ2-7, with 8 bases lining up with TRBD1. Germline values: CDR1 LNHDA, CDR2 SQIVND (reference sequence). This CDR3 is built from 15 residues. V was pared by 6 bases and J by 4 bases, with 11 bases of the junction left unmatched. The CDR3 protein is CASSRSDRGAYEQYF. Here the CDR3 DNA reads TGTGCCAGTAGCAGATCCGACAGGGGCGCATACGAGCAGTACTTC.

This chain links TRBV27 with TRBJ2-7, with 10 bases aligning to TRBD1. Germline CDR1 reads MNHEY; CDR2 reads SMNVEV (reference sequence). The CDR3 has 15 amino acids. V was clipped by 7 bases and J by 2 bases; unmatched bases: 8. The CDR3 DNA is TGTGCCAGCAAATTAGCCGGGACAGGGGCCTACGAGCAGTACTTC. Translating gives CASKLAGTGAYEQYF.

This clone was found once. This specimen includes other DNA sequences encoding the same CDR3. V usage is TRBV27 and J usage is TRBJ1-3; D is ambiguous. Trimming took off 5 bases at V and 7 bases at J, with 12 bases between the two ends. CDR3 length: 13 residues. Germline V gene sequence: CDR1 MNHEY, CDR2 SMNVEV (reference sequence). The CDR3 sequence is CASSRSSGNTIYF. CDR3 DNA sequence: TGTGCCAGCAGTCGCAGCTCCGGGAACACCATATATTTT.

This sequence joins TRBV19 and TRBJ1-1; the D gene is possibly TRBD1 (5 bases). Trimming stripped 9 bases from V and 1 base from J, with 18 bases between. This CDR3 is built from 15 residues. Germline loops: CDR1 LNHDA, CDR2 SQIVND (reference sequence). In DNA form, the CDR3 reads TGTGCCAGCAAACGGGGGTTGGCAGGGAACACTGAAGCTTTCTTT. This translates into CASKRGLAGNTEAFF.

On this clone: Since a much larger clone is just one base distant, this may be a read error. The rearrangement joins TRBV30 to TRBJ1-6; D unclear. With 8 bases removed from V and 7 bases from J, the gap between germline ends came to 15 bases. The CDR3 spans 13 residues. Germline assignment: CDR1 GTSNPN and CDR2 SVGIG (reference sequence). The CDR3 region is CARNLGLNSPLHF. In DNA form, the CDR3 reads TGTGCCCGGAATCTAGGGCTAAATTCACCCCTCCACTTT.

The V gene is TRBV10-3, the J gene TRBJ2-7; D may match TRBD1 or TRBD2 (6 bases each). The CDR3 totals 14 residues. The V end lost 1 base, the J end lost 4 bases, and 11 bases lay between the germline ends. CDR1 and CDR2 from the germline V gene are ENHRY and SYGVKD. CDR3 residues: CAISEWGARYEQYF. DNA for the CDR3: TGTGCCATCAGTGAGTGGGGGGCGCGTTACGAGCAGTACTTC.

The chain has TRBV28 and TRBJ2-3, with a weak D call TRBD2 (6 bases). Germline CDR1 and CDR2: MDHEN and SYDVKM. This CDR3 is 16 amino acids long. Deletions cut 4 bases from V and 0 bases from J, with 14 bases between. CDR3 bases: TGTGCCAGCAGTTCGGCGGGGACCTTTAGCACAGATACGCAGTATTTT. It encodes CASSSAGTFSTDTQYF.

This chain's CDR3 is CASSGTGRETQYF. The CDR3 coding sequence is TGTGCCAGCAGTGGGACAGGGAGAGAGACCCAGTACTTC. This chain uses TRBV28 with TRBJ2-5, with 9 bases that match TRBD1. The V segment lost 5 bases and the J segment 4 bases; nucleotides outside the gene matches: 2. Looked up from germline, CDR1 is MDHEN and CDR2 is SYDVKM. This CDR3 is built from 13 residues.

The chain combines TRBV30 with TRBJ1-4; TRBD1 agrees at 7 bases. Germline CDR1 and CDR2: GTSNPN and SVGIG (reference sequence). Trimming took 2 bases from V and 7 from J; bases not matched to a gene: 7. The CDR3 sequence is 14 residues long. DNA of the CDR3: TGTGCCTGGAGTCTGAGGGGGCTACGTGAAAAACTGTTTTTT. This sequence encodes CAWSLRGLREKLFF. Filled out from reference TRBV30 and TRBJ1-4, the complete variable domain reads SQTIHQWPATLVQPVGSPLSLECTVEGTSNPNLYWYRQAAGRGLQLLFYSVGIGQISSEVPQNLSASRPQDRQFILSSKKLLLSDSGFYLCAWSLRGLREKLFFGSGTQLSVL.

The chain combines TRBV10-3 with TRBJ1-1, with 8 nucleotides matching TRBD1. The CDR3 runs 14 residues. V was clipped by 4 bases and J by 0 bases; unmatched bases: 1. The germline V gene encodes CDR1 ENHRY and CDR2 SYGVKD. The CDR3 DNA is TGTGCCATCAGTGGGGACAGGATGAACACTGAAGCTTTCTTT. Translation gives CAISGDRMNTEAFF.

The chain's CDR3 is CASSLWTDKAFF. The CDR3 DNA reads as TGTGCCAGCAGTTTATGGACAGATAAAGCTTTCTTT. The chain joins TRBV28 to TRBJ1-1; the D gene is possibly TRBD1 (5 bases). V was cut by 0 bases and J by 9 bases, with 8 bases left in between. The CDR3 totals 12 residues. CDR1 is MDHEN and CDR2 is SYDVKM in the germline V gene. The complete variable domain, with remaining parts taken from reference TRBV28 and TRBJ1-1, reads DVKVTQSSRYLVKRTGEKVFLECVQDMDHENMFWYRQDPGLGLRLIYFSYDVKMKEKGDIPEGYSVSREKKERFSLILESASTNQTSMYLCASSLWTDKAFFGQGTRLTVV.

The CDR3 reads CASSQDGGGNGNQPQHF. The CDR3 region has the DNA TGCGCCAGCAGCCAAGACGGGGGAGGGAACGGCAATCAGCCCCAGCATTTT. V is TRBV4-1 and J is TRBJ1-5, with a tentative D call TRBD1 (5 bases). V gave up 0 bases and J gave up 2 bases, with 14 bases separating them. The CDR3 totals 17 residues. Germline lookup yields CDR1 MGHRA and CDR2 YSYEKL.

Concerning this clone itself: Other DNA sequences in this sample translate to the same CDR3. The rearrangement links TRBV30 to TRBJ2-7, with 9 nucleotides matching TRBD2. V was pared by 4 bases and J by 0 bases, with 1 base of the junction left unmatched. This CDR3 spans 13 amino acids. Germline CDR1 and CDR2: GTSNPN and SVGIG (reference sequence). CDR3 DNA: TGTGCCTGGAATAGCGGGGGCTCCTACGAGCAGTACTTC. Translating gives CAWNSGGSYEQYF.

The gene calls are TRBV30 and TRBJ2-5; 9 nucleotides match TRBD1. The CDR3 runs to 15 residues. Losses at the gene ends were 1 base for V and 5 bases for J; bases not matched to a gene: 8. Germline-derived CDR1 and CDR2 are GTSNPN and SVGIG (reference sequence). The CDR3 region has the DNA TGTGCCTGGAGTGGGTCAACAGGGGGCTCGGAGACCCAGTACTTC. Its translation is CAWSGSTGGSETQYF.

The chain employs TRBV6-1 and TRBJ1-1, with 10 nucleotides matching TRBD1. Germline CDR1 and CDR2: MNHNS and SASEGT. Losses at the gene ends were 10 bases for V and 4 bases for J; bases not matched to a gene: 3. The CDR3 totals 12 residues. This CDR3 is CAIWDRGTEAFF. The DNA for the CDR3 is TGTGCCATCTGGGACAGGGGCACTGAAGCTTTCTTT.

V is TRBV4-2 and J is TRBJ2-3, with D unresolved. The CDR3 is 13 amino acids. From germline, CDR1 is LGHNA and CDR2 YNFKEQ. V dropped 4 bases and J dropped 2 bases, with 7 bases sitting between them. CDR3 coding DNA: TGTGCCAGCAGCCCAACCTCCACAGATACGCAGTATTTT. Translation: CASSPTSTDTQYF.

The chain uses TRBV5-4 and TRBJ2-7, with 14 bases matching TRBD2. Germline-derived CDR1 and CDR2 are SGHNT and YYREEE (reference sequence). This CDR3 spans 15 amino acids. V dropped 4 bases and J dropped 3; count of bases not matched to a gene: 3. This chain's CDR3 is CASSKGTSGSYEQYF. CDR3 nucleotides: TGTGCCAGCAGCAAGGGGACTAGCGGGAGCTACGAGCAGTACTTC.

The CDR3 loop is CAWSVPSGRVRSVNEQFF. As DNA, the CDR3 is TGTGCCTGGAGTGTACCTAGCGGGAGAGTACGGTCCGTCAATGAGCAGTTCTTC. The chain is built from TRBV30 and TRBJ2-1; TRBD2 aligns across 10 bases. V dropped 0 bases and J dropped 6; count of bases not matched to a gene: 14. The CDR3 is 18 residues long. Germline assignment: CDR1 GTSNPN and CDR2 SVGIG (reference sequence).

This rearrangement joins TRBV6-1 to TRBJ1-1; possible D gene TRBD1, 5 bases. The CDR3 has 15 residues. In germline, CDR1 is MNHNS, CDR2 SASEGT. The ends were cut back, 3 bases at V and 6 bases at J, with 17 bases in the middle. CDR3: CASSDYRLMWAEAFF. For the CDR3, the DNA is TGTGCCAGCAGTGATTACAGGTTAATGTGGGCTGAAGCTTTCTTT.

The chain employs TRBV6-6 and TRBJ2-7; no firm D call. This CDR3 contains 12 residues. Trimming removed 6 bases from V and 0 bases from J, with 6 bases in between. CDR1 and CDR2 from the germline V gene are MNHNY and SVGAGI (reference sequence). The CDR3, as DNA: TGTGCCAGCAGGGCCAGCTCCTACGAGCAGTACTTC. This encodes CASRASSYEQYF.

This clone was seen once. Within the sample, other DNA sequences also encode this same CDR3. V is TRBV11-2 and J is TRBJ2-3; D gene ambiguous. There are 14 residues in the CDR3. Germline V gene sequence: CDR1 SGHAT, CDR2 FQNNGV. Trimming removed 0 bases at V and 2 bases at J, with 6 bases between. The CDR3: CASSLDRYTDTQYF. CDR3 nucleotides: TGTGCCAGCAGCTTAGATCGCTACACAGATACGCAGTATTTT.

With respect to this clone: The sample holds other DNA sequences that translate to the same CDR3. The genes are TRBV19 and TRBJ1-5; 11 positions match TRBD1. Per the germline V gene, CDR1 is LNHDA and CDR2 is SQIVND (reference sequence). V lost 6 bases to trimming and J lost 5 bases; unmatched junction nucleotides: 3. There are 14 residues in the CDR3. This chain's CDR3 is CASRGQGGDQPQHF. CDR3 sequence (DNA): TGTGCCAGTAGGGGACAGGGGGGGGATCAGCCCCAGCATTTT.

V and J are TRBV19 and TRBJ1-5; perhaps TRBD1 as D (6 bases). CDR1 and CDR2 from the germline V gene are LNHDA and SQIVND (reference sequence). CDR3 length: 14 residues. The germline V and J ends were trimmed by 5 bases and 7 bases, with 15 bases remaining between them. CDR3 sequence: CASSGTGSRQPQHF. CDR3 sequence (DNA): TGTGCCAGTAGTGGAACAGGGTCGCGGCAGCCCCAGCATTTT.

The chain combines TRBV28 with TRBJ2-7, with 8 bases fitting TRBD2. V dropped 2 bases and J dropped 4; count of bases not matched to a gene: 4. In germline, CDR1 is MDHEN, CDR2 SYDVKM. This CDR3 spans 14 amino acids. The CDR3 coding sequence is TGTGCCAGCAGTTTAATAGCGGGAATATACGAGCAGTACTTC. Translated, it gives CASSLIAGIYEQYF.

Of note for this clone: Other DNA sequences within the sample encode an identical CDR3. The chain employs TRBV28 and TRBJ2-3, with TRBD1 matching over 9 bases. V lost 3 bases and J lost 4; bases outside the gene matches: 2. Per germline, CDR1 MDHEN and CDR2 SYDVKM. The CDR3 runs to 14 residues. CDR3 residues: CASSLGQGSDTQYF. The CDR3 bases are TGTGCCAGCAGTTTGGGACAGGGCTCAGATACGCAGTATTTT.

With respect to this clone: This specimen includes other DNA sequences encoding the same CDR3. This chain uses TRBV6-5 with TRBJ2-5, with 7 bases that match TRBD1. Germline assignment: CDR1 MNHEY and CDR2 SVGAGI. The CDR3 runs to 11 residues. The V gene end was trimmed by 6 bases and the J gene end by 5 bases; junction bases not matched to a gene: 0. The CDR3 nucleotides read TGTGCCAGCAGACAGGGGGAGACCCAGTACTTC. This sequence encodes CASRQGETQYF.